These 2 T cell receptor beta chains came from one sample sequenced in a study of PD-1 blockade in classical Hodgkin lymphoma. Sequenced by immunoSEQ multiplex PCR; TCRdb stores in-frame clones only, minus some. The sample has thousands of clones, around 84% seen once. Every patient was affected by relapse after autologous stem cell transplantation, while exposure to brentuximab vedotin was not uniform. The sample in question was peripheral blood mononuclear cells (PBMCs), obtained before the second cycle of nivolumab. These receptors originate from a human donor with classical Hodgkin lymphoma.

The J gene is TRBJ1-1, the V gene TRBV12-5; the D is unclear. The CDR3 is made up of 15 amino acids. V shed 2 bases and J shed 1 base, with 11 bases lying between them. Germline V gene sequence: CDR1 LGHNT, CDR2 FRNRAP. Written as DNA, the CDR3 is TGTGCTAGTGGTTTGTCCCAGGCGACGAACACTGAAGCTTTCTTT. It translates to CASGLSQATNTEAFF. Drawing the rest from reference TRBV12-5 and TRBJ1-1, the complete variable domain is DARVTQTPRHKVTEMGQEVTMRCQPILGHNTVFWYRQTMMQGLELLAYFRNRAPLDDSGMPKDRFSAEMPDATLATLKIQPSEPRDSAVYFCASGLSQATNTEAFFGQGTRLTVV.

This clone was observed a handful of times. The chain joins TRBV19 to TRBJ1-1; D not resolved. This CDR3 has 16 residues. Trimming removed 4 bases from V and 0 bases from J, with 15 bases in between. Germline V gene data show CDR1 as LNHDA and CDR2 as SQIVND (reference sequence). The CDR3 sequence: CASSSPRGALNTEAFF. The DNA of the CDR3 is TGTGCCAGTAGTAGCCCCCGGGGAGCCTTGAACACTGAAGCTTTCTTT.